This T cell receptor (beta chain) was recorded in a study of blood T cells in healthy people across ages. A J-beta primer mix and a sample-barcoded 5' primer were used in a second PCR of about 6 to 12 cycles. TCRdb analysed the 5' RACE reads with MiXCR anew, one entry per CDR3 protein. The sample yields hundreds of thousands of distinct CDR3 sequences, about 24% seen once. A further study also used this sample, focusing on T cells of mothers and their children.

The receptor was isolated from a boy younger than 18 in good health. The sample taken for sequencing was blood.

The CDR3 is CASSLGLTSTDTQYF. CDR3 DNA sequence: TGTGCCAGCAGCCTGGGACTGACTAGCACAGATACGCAGTATTTT. The chain recombines TRBV7-8 with TRBJ2-3; D is possibly TRBD2 (6 bases). The CDR3 spans 15 residues. Germline CDR1 and CDR2: SGHVS and FQNEAQ. Between the trimmed V and J ends, which lost 5 bases and 0 bases, there was a span of 12 bases.